Listed here is a single T cell receptor (beta chain). Its specificity is unknown. This sample is part of a study of shared clonotypes between healthy human individuals. The overall study: Each donor's CD8 memory used one plate, CD8 naive two, each CD4 subset three. General observations from the study: Sorted-subset sequencing, rarefaction showed, was incomplete despite large depth.

In the original analysis: For the immunoSEQ data, sequences were junction-only without quality scores, so filtering differed. Sequenced by immunoSEQ multiplex PCR; TCRdb stores in-frame clones only, minus some. That table gives V, J and clone size, and the DNA gave D and trimming. The data hold approximately 500,000 clones, with around 96% observed a single time. Germline values: CDR1 ENHRY, CDR2 SYGVKD. The junction had 9 bases not matched to a gene; V was cut back by 6 bases and J by 5 bases. The CDR3 spans 14 residues. The chain carries TRBV10-3 and TRBJ1-1, with 7 bases aligning to TRBD1. The origin of this receptor is a woman aged 30 to 39 in good health. Material for sequencing was naive CD4+ T cells sorted from blood. Regarding subset: CD45RA+ positively selected. The CDR3 here is CAIRLTGDETEAFF. CDR3 bases: TGTGCCATCAGGCTTACAGGGGATGAAACTGAAGCTTTCTTT.